This TCR beta chain was documented in a study of CD8+ T cells in alopecia areata. Study-wide background: Treated individuals took tofacitinib by mouth, 5 to 10 mg twice daily. Findings and caveats of the study: Scalp and blood samples kept many expanded lesional clones throughout tofacitinib. Mice gave a clearer picture of TCR sharing than patients did, possibly for HLA-related reasons.

RNA extraction was followed by reverse transcription into cDNA, which acted as the sequencing template. Clones were sequenced by immunoSEQ multiplex PCR, and TCRdb holds only the in-frame ones, with some missing. The table lists 200,000 to 250,000 clones, less than 45% of them singletons. The treatment here: oral pan-JAK inhibitor, 5-10 mg twice daily. Punch biopsies of lesional scalp, plus peripheral blood, were taken from alopecia areata patients. The germline V gene encodes CDR1 MNHNS and CDR2 SASEGT. V shed 6 bases and J shed 3 bases, with 12 bases lying between them. This CDR3 is 13 amino acids long. A note on this clone: As yet, its antigen is unknown.

The starting material was CD4+ T cells sorted from blood, obtained between weeks 36 and 40, from a patient treated with tofacitinib. This chain connects TRBV6-1 to TRBJ2-7; no clear D gene. This receptor was identified in a human donor with alopecia areata. Here the CDR3 reads CASSRELGYEQYF. CDR3 bases: TGTGCCAGCAGCCGCGAACTTGGCTACGAGCAGTACTTC.